The clone carrying this TCR beta chain was detected only a few times. The antigen remains undetermined. The sample is drawn from a study of molecular identifiers for immune sequencing clone quantification. On the study more broadly: Four of five RNA aliquots from around 18,000 or 91,000 naive CD8 T cells were sequenced. Study observations and caveats: Whereas clones above 20 RNA copies held under 1% of naive-cell molecules, they held over 97% of effector molecules.

The CDR3 covers 17 residues. The V end was cut by 7 bases, the J end by 4 bases, with 23 bases between. Germline values: CDR1 SEHNR, CDR2 FQNEAQ (reference sequence). A single record per CDR3 protein comes from TCRdb applying MiXCR to the PCR reads. The sample lists a few hundred thousand distinct CDR3 sequences; roughly 25% were seen once. This receptor was obtained from a human donor in good health. Some libraries in this study had Jurkat cell RNA spiked in. The V gene is TRBV7-9, the J gene TRBJ1-3; D unresolved. Sequencing input: naive CD8+ T cells from blood, with Jurkat cell RNA spiked in. As to subset: FACS-sorted CD8+CD4-CCR7+CD45RA+ naive T cells. In nucleotides, the CDR3 is TGTGCCAGCACACCCAAAGTTACTAGGGAGTTGGGAAACACCATATATTTT. It translates to CASTPKVTRELGNTIYF.